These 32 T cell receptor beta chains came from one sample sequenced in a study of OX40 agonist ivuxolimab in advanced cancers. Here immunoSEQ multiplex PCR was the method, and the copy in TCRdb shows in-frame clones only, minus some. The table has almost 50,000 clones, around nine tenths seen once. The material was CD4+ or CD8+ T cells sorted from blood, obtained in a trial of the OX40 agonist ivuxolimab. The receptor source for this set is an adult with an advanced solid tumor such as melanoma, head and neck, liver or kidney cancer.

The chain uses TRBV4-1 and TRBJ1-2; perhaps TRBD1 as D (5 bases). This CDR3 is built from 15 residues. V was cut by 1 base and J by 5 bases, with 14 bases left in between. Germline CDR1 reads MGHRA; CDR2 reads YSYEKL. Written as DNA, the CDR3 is TGCGCCAGCAGCCAAGGCCCGGCCGGGGGTTATGGCTACACCTTC. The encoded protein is CASSQGPAGGYGYTF.

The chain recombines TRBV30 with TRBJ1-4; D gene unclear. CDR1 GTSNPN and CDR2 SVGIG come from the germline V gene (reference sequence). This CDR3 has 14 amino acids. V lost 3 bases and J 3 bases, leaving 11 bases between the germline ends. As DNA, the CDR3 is TGTGCCTGGAGCCGCGGTGGGTCTAATGAAAAACTGTTTTTT. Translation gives CAWSRGGSNEKLFF. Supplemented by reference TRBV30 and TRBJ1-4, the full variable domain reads SQTIHQWPATLVQPVGSPLSLECTVEGTSNPNLYWYRQAAGRGLQLLFYSVGIGQISSEVPQNLSASRPQDRQFILSSKKLLLSDSGFYLCAWSRGGSNEKLFFGSGTQLSVL.

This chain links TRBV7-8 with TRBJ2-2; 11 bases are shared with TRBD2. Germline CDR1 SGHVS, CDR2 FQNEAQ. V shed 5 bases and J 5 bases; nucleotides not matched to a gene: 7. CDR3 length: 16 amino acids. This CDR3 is CASSPISGGVTGELFF. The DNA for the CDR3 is TGTGCCAGCAGCCCGATTAGCGGGGGGGTTACCGGGGAGCTGTTTTTT.

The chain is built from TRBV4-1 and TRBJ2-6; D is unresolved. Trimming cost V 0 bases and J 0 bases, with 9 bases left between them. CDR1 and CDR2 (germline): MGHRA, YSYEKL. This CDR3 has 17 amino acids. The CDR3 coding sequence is TGCGCCAGCAGCCAAGACAGCTTCCTCTCTGGGGCCAACGTCCTGACTTTC. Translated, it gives CASSQDSFLSGANVLTF.

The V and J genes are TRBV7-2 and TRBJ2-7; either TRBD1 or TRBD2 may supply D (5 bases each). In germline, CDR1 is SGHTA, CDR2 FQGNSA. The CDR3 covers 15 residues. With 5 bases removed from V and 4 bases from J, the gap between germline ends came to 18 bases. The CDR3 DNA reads TGTGCCAGCAGCCTTTCCGGGACCTACCCTTACGAGCAGTACTTC. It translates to CASSLSGTYPYEQYF.

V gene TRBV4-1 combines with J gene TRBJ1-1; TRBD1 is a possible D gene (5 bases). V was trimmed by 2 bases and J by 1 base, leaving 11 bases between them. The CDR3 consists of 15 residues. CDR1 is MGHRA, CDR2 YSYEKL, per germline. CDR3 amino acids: CASSQQGQGNTEAFF. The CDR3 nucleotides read TGCGCCAGCAGCCAACAGGGTCAGGGGAACACTGAAGCTTTCTTT.

The DNA for the CDR3 is TGTGCCAGCTTGTCTCGTTACGAGCAGTACTTC. This codes for CASLSRYEQYF. This sequence joins TRBV2 and TRBJ2-7, with D unclear. V was cut by 8 bases and J by 4 bases, with 9 bases left in between. From germline, CDR1 is SNHLY and CDR2 FYNNEI. The CDR3 extends over 11 amino acids.

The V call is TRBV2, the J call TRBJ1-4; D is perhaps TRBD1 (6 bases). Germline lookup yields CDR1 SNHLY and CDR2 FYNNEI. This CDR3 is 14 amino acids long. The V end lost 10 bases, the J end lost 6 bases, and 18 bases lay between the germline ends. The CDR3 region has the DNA TGTGCCATACAACTCACAGGGAGCGATGAAAAACTGTTTTTT. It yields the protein CAIQLTGSDEKLFF.

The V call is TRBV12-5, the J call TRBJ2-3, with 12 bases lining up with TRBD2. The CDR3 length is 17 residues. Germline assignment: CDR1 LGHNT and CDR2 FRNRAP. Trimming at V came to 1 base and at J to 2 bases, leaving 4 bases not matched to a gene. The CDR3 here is CASGLARTSGATDTQYF. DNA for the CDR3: TGTGCTAGTGGTTTGGCCCGGACTAGCGGGGCCACAGATACGCAGTATTTT. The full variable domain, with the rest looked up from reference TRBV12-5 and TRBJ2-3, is DARVTQTPRHKVTEMGQEVTMRCQPILGHNTVFWYRQTMMQGLELLAYFRNRAPLDDSGMPKDRFSAEMPDATLATLKIQPSEPRDSAVYFCASGLARTSGATDTQYFGPGTRLTVL.

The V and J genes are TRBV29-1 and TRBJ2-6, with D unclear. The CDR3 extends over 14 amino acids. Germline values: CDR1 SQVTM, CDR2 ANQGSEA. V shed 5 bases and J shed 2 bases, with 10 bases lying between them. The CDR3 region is CSVSKGTGANVLTF. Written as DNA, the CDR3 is TGCAGCGTTTCAAAAGGAACTGGGGCCAACGTCCTGACTTTC. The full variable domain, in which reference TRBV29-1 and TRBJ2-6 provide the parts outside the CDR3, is SAVISQKPSRDICQRGTSLTIQCQVDSQVTMMFWYRQQPGQSLTLIATANQGSEATYESGFVIDKFPISRPNLTFSTLTVSNMSPEDSSIYLCSVSKGTGANVLTFGAGSRLTVL.

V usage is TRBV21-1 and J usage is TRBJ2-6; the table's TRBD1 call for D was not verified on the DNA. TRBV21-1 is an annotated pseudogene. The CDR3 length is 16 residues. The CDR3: CASRLRIGVGANVLTF. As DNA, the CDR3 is TGTGCCAGCAGACTGAGGATAGGGGTTGGGGCCAACGTCCTGACTTTC.

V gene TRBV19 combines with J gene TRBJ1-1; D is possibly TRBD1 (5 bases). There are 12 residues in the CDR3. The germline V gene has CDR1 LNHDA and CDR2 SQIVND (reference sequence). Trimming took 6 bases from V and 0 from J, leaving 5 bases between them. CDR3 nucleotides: TGTGCCAGTAGGGACATGAACACTGAAGCTTTCTTT. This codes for CASRDMNTEAFF.

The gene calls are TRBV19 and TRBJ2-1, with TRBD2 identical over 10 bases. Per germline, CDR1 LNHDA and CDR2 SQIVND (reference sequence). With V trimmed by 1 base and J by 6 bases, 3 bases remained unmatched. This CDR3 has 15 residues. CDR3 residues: CASSIVAGGTNEQFF. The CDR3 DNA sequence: TGTGCCAGTAGTATAGTAGCGGGGGGCACCAATGAGCAGTTCTTC.

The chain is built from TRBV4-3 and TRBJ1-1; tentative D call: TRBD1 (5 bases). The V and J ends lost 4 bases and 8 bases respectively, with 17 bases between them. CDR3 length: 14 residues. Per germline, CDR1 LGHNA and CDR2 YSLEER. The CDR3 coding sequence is TGCGCCAGCAGCCGGGTTTTTCAGGGAGGGGAAGCTTTCTTT. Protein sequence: CASSRVFQGGEAFF.

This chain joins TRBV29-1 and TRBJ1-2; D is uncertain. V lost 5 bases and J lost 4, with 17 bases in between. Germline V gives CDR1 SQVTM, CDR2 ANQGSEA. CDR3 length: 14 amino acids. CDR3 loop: CSVLRGGSGYGYTF. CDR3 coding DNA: TGCAGCGTTCTTCGAGGCGGCAGTGGCTATGGCTACACCTTC. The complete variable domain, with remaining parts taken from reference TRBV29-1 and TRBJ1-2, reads SAVISQKPSRDICQRGTSLTIQCQVDSQVTMMFWYRQQPGQSLTLIATANQGSEATYESGFVIDKFPISRPNLTFSTLTVSNMSPEDSSIYLCSVLRGGSGYGYTFGSGTRLTVV.

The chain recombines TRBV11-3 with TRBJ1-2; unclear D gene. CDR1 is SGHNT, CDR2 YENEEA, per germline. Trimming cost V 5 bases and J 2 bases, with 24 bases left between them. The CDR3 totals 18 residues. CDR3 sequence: CASSPYGEFLPWNYGYTF. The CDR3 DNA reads TGTGCCAGCAGCCCTTACGGCGAATTCCTCCCTTGGAACTATGGCTACACCTTC.

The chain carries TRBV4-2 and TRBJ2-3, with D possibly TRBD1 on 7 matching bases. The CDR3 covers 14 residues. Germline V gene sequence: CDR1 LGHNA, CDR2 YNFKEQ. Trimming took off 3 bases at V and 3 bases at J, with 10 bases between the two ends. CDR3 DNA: TGTGCCAGCAGCCATGCGGGACAGACAGATACGCAGTATTTT. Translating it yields CASSHAGQTDTQYF.

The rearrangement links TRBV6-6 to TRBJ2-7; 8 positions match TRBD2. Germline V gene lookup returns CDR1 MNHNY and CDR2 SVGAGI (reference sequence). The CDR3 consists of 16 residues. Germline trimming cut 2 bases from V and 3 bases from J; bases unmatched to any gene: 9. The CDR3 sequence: CASSYPPGREDYEQYF. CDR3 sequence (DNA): TGTGCCAGCAGTTACCCGCCGGGGCGGGAGGACTACGAGCAGTACTTC.

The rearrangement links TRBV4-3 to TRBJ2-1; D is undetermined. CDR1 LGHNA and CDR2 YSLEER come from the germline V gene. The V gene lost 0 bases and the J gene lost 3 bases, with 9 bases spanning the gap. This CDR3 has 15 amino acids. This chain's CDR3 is CASSQDVQSYNEQFF. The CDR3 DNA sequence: TGCGCCAGCAGCCAAGATGTCCAAAGCTACAATGAGCAGTTCTTC.

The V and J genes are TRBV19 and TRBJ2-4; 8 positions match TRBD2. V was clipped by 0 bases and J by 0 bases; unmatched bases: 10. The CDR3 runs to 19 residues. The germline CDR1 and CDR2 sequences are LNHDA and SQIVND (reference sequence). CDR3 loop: CASSIDGPSGPLAKNIQYF. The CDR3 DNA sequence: TGTGCCAGTAGTATAGATGGGCCTAGCGGGCCACTAGCCAAAAACATTCAGTACTTC.

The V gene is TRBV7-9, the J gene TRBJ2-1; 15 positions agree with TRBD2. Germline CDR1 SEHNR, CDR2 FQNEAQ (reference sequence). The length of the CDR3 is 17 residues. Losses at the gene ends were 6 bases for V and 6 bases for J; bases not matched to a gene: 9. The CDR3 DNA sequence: TGTGCCAGCAGAAACGGGACTAGCGGGAGGAGAGTCAATGAGCAGTTCTTC. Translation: CASRNGTSGRRVNEQFF.

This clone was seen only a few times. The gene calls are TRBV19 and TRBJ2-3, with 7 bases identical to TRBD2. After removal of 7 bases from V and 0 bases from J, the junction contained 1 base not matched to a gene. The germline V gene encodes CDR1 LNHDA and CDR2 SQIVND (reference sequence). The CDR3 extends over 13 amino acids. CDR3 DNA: TGTGCCAGTAAGACTAGCAGCACAGATACGCAGTATTTT. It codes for CASKTSSTDTQYF.

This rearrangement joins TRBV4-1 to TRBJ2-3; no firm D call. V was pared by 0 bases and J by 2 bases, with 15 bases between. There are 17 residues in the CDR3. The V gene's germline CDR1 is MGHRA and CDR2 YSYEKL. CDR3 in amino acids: CASSQDFRFRDTDTQYF. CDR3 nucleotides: TGCGCCAGCAGCCAAGATTTTCGTTTTAGAGACACAGATACGCAGTATTTT.

CDR3: CASSKDRAYGYTF. CDR3 bases: TGTGCCAGCAGCAAGGACAGGGCCTATGGCTACACCTTC. The rearrangement uses TRBV5-4 and TRBJ1-2; 8 nucleotides agree with TRBD1. Germline CDR1 is SGHNT and CDR2 is YYREEE (reference sequence). V shed 4 bases, J shed 4 bases, and the junction held 3 bases outside the gene matches. The CDR3 is made up of 13 amino acids.

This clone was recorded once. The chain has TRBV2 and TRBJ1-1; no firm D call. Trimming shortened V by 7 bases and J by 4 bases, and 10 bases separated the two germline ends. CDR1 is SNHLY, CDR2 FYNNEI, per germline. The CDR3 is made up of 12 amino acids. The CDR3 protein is CASNWPPTEAFF. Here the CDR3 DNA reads TGTGCCAGCAACTGGCCTCCCACTGAAGCTTTCTTT.

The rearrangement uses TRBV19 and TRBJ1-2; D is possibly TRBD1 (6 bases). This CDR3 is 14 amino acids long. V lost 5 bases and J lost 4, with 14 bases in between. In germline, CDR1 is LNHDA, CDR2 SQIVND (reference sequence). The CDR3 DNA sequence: TGTGCCAGTAGTCCAGACGGACAGTTCTATGGCTACACCTTC. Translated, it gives CASSPDGQFYGYTF.

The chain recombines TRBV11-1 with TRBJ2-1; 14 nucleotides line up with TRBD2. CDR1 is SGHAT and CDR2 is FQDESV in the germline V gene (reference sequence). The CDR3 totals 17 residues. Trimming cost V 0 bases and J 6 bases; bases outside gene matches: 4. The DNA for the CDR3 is TGTGCCAGCAGCTTAGCGCTAGGACTAGCGGGGGGCAATGAGCAGTTCTTC. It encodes CASSLALGLAGGNEQFF.

CDR3 sequence reads: CASTGTGTRGLDTQYF. Here the CDR3 DNA reads TGTGCCAGCACCGGTACCGGGACTAGGGGGTTAGATACGCAGTATTTT. This chain uses TRBV19 with TRBJ2-3; TRBD2 aligns across 8 bases. Trimming cost V 9 bases and J 5 bases; bases outside gene matches: 16. The CDR3 length is 16 residues. The germline gives CDR1 LNHDA, CDR2 SQIVND (reference sequence).

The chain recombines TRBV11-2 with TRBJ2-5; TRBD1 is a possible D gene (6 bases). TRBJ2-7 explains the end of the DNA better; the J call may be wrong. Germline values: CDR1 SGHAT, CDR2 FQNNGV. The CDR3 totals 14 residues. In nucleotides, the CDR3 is TGTGCCAGCAGCGGTCTGGGGACATTCTACGAGCAGTACTTC. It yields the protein CASSGLGTFYEQYF.

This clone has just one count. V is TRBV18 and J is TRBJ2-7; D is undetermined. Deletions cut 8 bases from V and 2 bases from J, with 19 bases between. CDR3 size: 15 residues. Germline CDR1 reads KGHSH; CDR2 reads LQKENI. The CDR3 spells CASTMTTRSTYEQYF. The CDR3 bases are TGTGCCAGCACGATGACAACCCGGTCTACCTACGAGCAGTACTTC.

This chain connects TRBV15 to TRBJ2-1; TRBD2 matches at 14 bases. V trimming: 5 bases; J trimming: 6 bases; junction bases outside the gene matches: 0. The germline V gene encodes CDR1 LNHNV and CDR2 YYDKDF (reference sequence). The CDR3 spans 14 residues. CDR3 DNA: TGTGCCACCAGCGGGACTAGCGGGAGCAATGAGCAGTTCTTC. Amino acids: CATSGTSGSNEQFF.

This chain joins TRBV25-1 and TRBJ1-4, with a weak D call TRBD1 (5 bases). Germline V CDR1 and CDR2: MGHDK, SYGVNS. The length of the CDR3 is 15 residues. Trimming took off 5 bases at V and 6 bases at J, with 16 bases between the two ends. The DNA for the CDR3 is TGTGCCAGCAGTCTACGGCGGCAGGGTGATGAAAAACTGTTTTTT. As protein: CASSLRRQGDEKLFF.